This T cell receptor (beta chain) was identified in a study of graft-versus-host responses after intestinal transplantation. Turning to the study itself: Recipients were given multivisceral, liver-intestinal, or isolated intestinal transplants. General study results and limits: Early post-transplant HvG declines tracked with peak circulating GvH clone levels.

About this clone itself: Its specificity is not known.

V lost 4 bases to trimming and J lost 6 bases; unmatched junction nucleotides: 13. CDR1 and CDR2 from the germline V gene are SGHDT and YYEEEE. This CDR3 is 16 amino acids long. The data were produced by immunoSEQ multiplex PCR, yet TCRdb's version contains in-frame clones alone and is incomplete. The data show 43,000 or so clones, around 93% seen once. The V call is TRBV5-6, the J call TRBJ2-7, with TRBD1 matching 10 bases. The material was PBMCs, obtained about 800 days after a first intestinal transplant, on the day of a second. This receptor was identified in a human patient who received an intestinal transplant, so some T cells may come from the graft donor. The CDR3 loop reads CASSIDRGRRTCEQYF. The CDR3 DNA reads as TGTGCCAGCAGCATCGACAGGGGGCGTCGTACCTGCGAGCAGTACTTC.